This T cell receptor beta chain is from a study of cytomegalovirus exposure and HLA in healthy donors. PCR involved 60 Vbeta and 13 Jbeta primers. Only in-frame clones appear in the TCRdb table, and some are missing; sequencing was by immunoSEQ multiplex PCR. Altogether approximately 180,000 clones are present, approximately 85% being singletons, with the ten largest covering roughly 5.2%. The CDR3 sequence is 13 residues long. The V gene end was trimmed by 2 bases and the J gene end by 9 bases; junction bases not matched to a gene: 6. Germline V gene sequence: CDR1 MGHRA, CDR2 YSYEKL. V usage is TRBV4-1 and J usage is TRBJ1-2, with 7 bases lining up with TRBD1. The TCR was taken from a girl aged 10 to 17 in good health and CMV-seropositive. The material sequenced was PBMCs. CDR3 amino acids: CASSQPDRRSYTF. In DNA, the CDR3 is TGCGCCAGCAGCCAACCGGACAGGAGAAGCTACACCTTC.